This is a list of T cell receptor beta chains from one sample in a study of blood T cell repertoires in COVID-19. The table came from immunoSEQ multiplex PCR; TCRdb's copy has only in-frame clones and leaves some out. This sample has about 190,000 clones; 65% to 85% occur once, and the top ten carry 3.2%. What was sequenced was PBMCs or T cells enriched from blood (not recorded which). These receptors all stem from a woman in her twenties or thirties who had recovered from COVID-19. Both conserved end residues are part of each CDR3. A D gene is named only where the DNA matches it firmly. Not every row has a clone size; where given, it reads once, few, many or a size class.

CDR3 protein: CATSKWGGTEAFF
CDR3 DNA: TGTGCCACCTCAAAATGGGGAGGCACTGAAGCTTTCTTT
J gene: TRBJ1-1
V gene: TRBV25-1
clone size: .
D gene: .

CDR3 protein: CASSIDLSTLRQPQHF
CDR3 DNA: TGTGCCAGTAGTATAGACTTGAGTACTCTCAGGCAGCCCCAGCATTTT
J gene: TRBJ1-5
V gene: TRBV19
clone size: .
D gene: .

CDR3 protein: CASSLSSGTVYGYTF
CDR3 DNA: TGTGCCAGCAGCCTCTCATCCGGGACAGTCTATGGCTACACCTTC
J gene: TRBJ1-2
V gene: TRBV28
clone size: .
D gene: TRBD1

CDR3 protein: CARSLPGNTIYF
CDR3 DNA: TGTGCCAGAAGCTTGCCGGGAAACACCATATATTTT
J gene: TRBJ1-3
V gene: TRBV5-3
clone size: .
D gene: .

CDR3 protein: CASSYGTGVSDTQYF
CDR3 DNA: TGTGCCAGCAGCTACGGGACAGGGGTATCGGATACGCAGTATTTT
J gene: TRBJ2-3
V gene: TRBV7-9
clone size: .
D gene: TRBD1

CDR3 protein: CASSTQQNTGELFF
CDR3 DNA: TGTGCCAGTAGTACCCAACAGAACACCGGGGAGCTGTTTTTT
J gene: TRBJ2-2
V gene: TRBV19
clone size: .
D gene: .

CDR3 protein: CASSQALRVDGYTF
CDR3 DNA: TGTGCCAGCAGCCAAGCTCTCAGGGTCGATGGCTACACCTTC
J gene: TRBJ1-2
V gene: TRBV14
clone size: .
D gene: .

CDR3 protein: CASSPRDRGTHEQYF
CDR3 DNA: TGCGCCAGCAGCCCCCGGGACAGGGGGACCCACGAGCAGTACTTC
J gene: TRBJ2-7
V gene: TRBV5-1
clone size: .
D gene: TRBD1

CDR3 protein: CASSLVTGLAGADTQYF
CDR3 DNA: TGTGCCAGCAGCTTAGTGACGGGTCTAGCGGGGGCAGATACGCAGTATTTT
J gene: TRBJ2-3
V gene: TRBV7-9
clone size: once
D gene: TRBD2

CDR3 protein: CASSEGAGGYNEQFF
CDR3 DNA: TGTGCCAGCAGTGAAGGGGCGGGGGGTTACAATGAGCAGTTCTTC
J gene: TRBJ2-1
V gene: TRBV6-4
clone size: .
D gene: TRBD2

CDR3 protein: CASSPPVLAGTKDTQYF
CDR3 DNA: TGTGCCAGCAGCCCCCCCGTCCTAGCGGGGACGAAAGATACGCAGTATTTT
J gene: TRBJ2-3
V gene: TRBV14
clone size: .
D gene: TRBD2

CDR3 protein: CASSLPRGQGWTEAFF
CDR3 DNA: TGTGCCAGCAGTCTCCCCCGCGGACAGGGATGGACTGAAGCTTTCTTT
J gene: TRBJ1-1
V gene: TRBV28
clone size: .
D gene: TRBD1

CDR3 protein: CASSLDYSGGANSGANVLTF
CDR3 DNA: TGTGCCAGCAGCTTAGATTACAGCGGGGGGGCAAACTCTGGGGCCAACGTCCTGACTTTC
J gene: TRBJ2-6
V gene: TRBV11-2
clone size: once
D gene: TRBD2

CDR3 protein: CASSPTSGSITGELFF
CDR3 DNA: TGTGCCAGCTCACCGACTAGCGGGAGTATAACCGGGGAGCTGTTTTTT
J gene: TRBJ2-2
V gene: TRBV18
clone size: .
D gene: TRBD2

CDR3 protein: CASSENRGFQPQHF
CDR3 DNA: TGTGCCAGCAGTGAAAACAGGGGTTTCCAGCCCCAGCATTTT
J gene: TRBJ1-5
V gene: TRBV6-1
clone size: once
D gene: TRBD1

CDR3 protein: CASSAGQAGEQYF
CDR3 DNA: TGTGCCAGCAGCGCGGGACAGGCTGGCGAGCAGTACTTC
J gene: TRBJ2-7
V gene: TRBV9
clone size: .
D gene: TRBD1

CDR3 protein: CATKREGPYEQYF
CDR3 DNA: TGTGCCACCAAGCGGGAGGGCCCCTACGAGCAGTACTTC
J gene: TRBJ2-7
V gene: TRBV5-5
clone size: .
D gene: TRBD2

CDR3 protein: CASSVAGGTDTQYF
CDR3 DNA: TGCGCCAGCAGTGTAGCGGGAGGCACAGATACGCAGTATTTT
J gene: TRBJ2-3
V gene: TRBV10-2
clone size: .
D gene: TRBD2

CDR3 protein: CASSHRGDQPQHF
CDR3 DNA: TGTGCCAGCAGTCACAGGGGAGATCAGCCCCAGCATTTT
J gene: TRBJ1-5
V gene: TRBV12-3/TRBV12-4
clone size: once
D gene: TRBD1

CDR3 protein: CASSSGTANYGYTF
CDR3 DNA: TGTGCCAGCAGTTCCGGGACAGCTAACTATGGCTACACCTTC
J gene: TRBJ1-2
V gene: TRBV6-6
clone size: few
D gene: TRBD1

CDR3 protein: CASSSTAGTEAFF
CDR3 DNA: TGTGCCAGCAGTTCAACGGCGGGCACTGAAGCTTTCTTT
J gene: TRBJ1-1
V gene: TRBV28
clone size: .
D gene: .

CDR3 protein: CASSPRQAGGLSSYEQYF
CDR3 DNA: TGTGCCAGCAGTCCTCGACAGGCGGGAGGACTTAGCTCCTACGAGCAGTACTTC
J gene: TRBJ2-7
V gene: TRBV28
clone size: .
D gene: TRBD2

CDR3 protein: CASSQDRGSTDTQYF
CDR3 DNA: TGTGCCAGCAGTCAAGATCGGGGGAGCACAGATACGCAGTATTTT
J gene: TRBJ2-3
V gene: TRBV3-1/TRBV3-2
clone size: .
D gene: .

CDR3 protein: CASSVSGTGNEKLFF
CDR3 DNA: TGTGCCAGCAGCGTATCCGGGACAGGTAATGAAAAACTGTTTTTT
J gene: TRBJ1-4
V gene: TRBV9
clone size: few
D gene: TRBD1

CDR3 protein: CASRTGFLDEQYF
CDR3 DNA: TGTGCCAGCAGGACAGGGTTTTTGGACGAGCAGTACTTC
J gene: TRBJ2-7
V gene: TRBV28
clone size: few
D gene: TRBD1

CDR3 protein: CASSHGGLAGVSEQYF
CDR3 DNA: TGTGCCAGCAGCCACGGAGGACTAGCGGGAGTGAGCGAGCAGTACTTC
J gene: TRBJ2-7
V gene: TRBV14
clone size: .
D gene: TRBD2

CDR3 protein: CASSSRPQGVSTDTQYF
CDR3 DNA: TGCGCCAGCAGCTCTCGGCCTCAGGGGGTTAGCACAGATACGCAGTATTTT
J gene: TRBJ2-3
V gene: TRBV5-1
clone size: .
D gene: TRBD1

CDR3 protein: CASSLGGGAWQPQHF
CDR3 DNA: TGTGCCAGCAGTCTTGGGGGAGGGGCCTGGCAGCCCCAGCATTTT
J gene: TRBJ1-5
V gene: TRBV27
clone size: .
D gene: .

CDR3 protein: CASSQTGPNSPLHF
CDR3 DNA: TGTGCCAGCAGCCAGACAGGTCCAAATTCACCCCTCCACTTT
J gene: TRBJ1-6
V gene: TRBV6-5
clone size: .
D gene: .

CDR3 protein: CASSLMAGPTDTQYF
CDR3 DNA: TGTGCCAGCAGCTTAATGGCGGGGCCCACAGATACGCAGTATTTT
J gene: TRBJ2-3
V gene: TRBV7-9
clone size: .
D gene: .

CDR3 protein: CASSPRWGLEETQYF
CDR3 DNA: TGTGCCAGCAGCCCAAGGTGGGGGCTAGAAGAGACCCAGTACTTC
J gene: TRBJ2-5
V gene: TRBV7-2
clone size: .
D gene: .

CDR3 protein: CASSNPTGNYEQYF
CDR3 DNA: TGTGCCAGCAGCAACCCGACAGGGAACTACGAGCAGTACTTC
J gene: TRBJ2-7
V gene: TRBV7-6
clone size: .
D gene: TRBD1

CDR3 protein: CASRGLGTVYNSPLHF
CDR3 DNA: TGTGCCAGCAGGGGACTCGGGACGGTCTATAATTCACCCCTCCACTTT
J gene: TRBJ1-6
V gene: TRBV27
clone size: .
D gene: .

CDR3 protein: CASSSSGSSGANVLTF
CDR3 DNA: TGCGCCAGCAGCTCTAGCGGGAGCTCTGGGGCCAACGTCCTGACTTTC
J gene: TRBJ2-6
V gene: TRBV5-1
clone size: .
D gene: TRBD2

CDR3 protein: CARSLGTSAKNIQYF
CDR3 DNA: TGTGCCAGAAGCTTGGGGACTAGTGCCAAAAACATTCAGTACTTC
J gene: TRBJ2-4
V gene: TRBV5-3
clone size: few
D gene: TRBD2

CDR3 protein: CASSPQPGQGNTGELFF
CDR3 DNA: TGTGCCAGCAGTCCCCAACCGGGACAGGGGAACACCGGGGAGCTGTTTTTT
J gene: TRBJ2-2
V gene: TRBV28
clone size: .
D gene: TRBD1

CDR3 protein: CASSLDSGSTDTQYF
CDR3 DNA: TGTGCCAGCAGTTTAGACAGCGGGAGCACAGATACGCAGTATTTT
J gene: TRBJ2-3
V gene: TRBV28
clone size: .
D gene: .

CDR3 protein: CASSTDQGTGKLFF
CDR3 DNA: TGTGCCAGCAGTACGGACCAGGGGACCGGAAAACTGTTTTTT
J gene: TRBJ1-4
V gene: TRBV2
clone size: .
D gene: .

CDR3 protein: CASSQVRGYEQYF
CDR3 DNA: TGTGCCAGCAGCCAAGTTCGAGGGTACGAGCAGTACTTC
J gene: TRBJ2-7
V gene: TRBV14
clone size: .
D gene: .

CDR3 protein: CASSIWQGVRNTEAFF
CDR3 DNA: TGTGCCAGTAGTATTTGGCAGGGGGTACGGAACACTGAAGCTTTCTTT
J gene: TRBJ1-1
V gene: TRBV19
clone size: .
D gene: TRBD1

CDR3 protein: CASSLESAGELFF
CDR3 DNA: TGTGCCAGCAGCTTAGAATCCGCCGGGGAGCTGTTTTTT
J gene: TRBJ2-2
V gene: TRBV11-2
clone size: .
D gene: .

CDR3 protein: CASSGGSRLTGELFF
CDR3 DNA: TGTGCCAGTAGTGGAGGATCACGACTCACCGGGGAGCTGTTTTTT
J gene: TRBJ2-2
V gene: TRBV19
clone size: .
D gene: .

CDR3 protein: CASTKLRETQYF
CDR3 DNA: TGTGCCAGCACTAAACTAAGGGAGACCCAGTACTTC
J gene: TRBJ2-5
V gene: TRBV11-2
clone size: few
D gene: .

CDR3 protein: CASSVGRVTGELFF
CDR3 DNA: TGTGCCAGCAGCGTAGGAAGAGTGACCGGGGAGCTGTTTTTT
J gene: TRBJ2-2
V gene: TRBV9
clone size: once
D gene: .

CDR3 protein: CASSELTPNYGYTF
CDR3 DNA: TGTGCCAGCAGTGAACTGACACCAAACTATGGCTACACCTTC
J gene: TRBJ1-2
V gene: TRBV2
clone size: .
D gene: .

CDR3 protein: CASSLTLGQSAYEQYF
CDR3 DNA: TGTGCCAGCAGCTTGACATTGGGACAGTCGGCCTACGAGCAGTACTTC
J gene: TRBJ2-7
V gene: TRBV5-5
clone size: .
D gene: TRBD1

CDR3 protein: CASSLEGGYNSPLHF
CDR3 DNA: TGCGCCAGCAGCTTGGAAGGGGGCTATAATTCACCCCTCCACTTT
J gene: TRBJ1-6
V gene: TRBV5-1
clone size: many
D gene: .

CDR3 protein: CASSFEGEQYF
CDR3 DNA: TGTGCCAGCAGTTTTGAGGGCGAGCAGTACTTC
J gene: TRBJ2-7
V gene: TRBV28
clone size: few
D gene: .

CDR3 protein: CAISETGTGANVLTF
CDR3 DNA: TGTGCCATCAGTGAGACAGGAACAGGGGCCAACGTCCTGACTTTC
J gene: TRBJ2-6
V gene: TRBV10-3
clone size: .
D gene: .

CDR3 protein: CATSDPGTSARNEQFF
CDR3 DNA: TGTGCCACCAGTGACCCCGGGACTAGCGCACGCAATGAGCAGTTCTTC
J gene: TRBJ2-1
V gene: TRBV24-1
clone size: .
D gene: TRBD2

CDR3 protein: CATSDGRLGNQPQHF
CDR3 DNA: TGTGCCACCAGTGATGGCCGTCTCGGCAATCAGCCCCAGCATTTT
J gene: TRBJ1-5
V gene: TRBV24-1
clone size: once
D gene: .

CDR3 protein: CASSENRGAGYTF
CDR3 DNA: TGTGCCAGCAGTGAAAACAGGGGGGCTGGCTACACCTTC
J gene: TRBJ1-2
V gene: TRBV6-1
clone size: few
D gene: TRBD1

CDR3 protein: CASSPQDRLGNTIYF
CDR3 DNA: TGTGCCAGCAGCCCACAGGACAGACTTGGAAACACCATATATTTT
J gene: TRBJ1-3
V gene: TRBV7-2
clone size: .
D gene: .

CDR3 protein: CASSPRQENTEAFF
CDR3 DNA: TGCGCCAGCAGCCCCCGACAGGAAAACACTGAAGCTTTCTTT
J gene: TRBJ1-1
V gene: TRBV5-1
clone size: .
D gene: .

CDR3 protein: CAIQGTAYPGANVLTF
CDR3 DNA: TGTGCCATCCAGGGGACGGCCTACCCTGGGGCCAACGTCCTGACTTTC
J gene: TRBJ2-6
V gene: TRBV24-1
clone size: .
D gene: .

CDR3 protein: CASSSPEAYNSPLHF
CDR3 DNA: TGTGCCAGCAGTTCCCCGGAGGCCTATAATTCACCCCTCCACTTT
J gene: TRBJ1-6
V gene: TRBV28
clone size: .
D gene: .

CDR3 protein: CASSFGGTGNTIYF
CDR3 DNA: TGTGCCAGCAGTTTCGGGGGTACTGGAAACACCATATATTTT
J gene: TRBJ1-3
V gene: TRBV27
clone size: .
D gene: .